This T cell receptor beta chain was sequenced in a study of early T cells in non-severe SARS-CoV-2 infection. Study-wide findings and caveats: VDJdb-based annotation leaned toward anti-spike CD8 responses and missed private and CD4 specificities.

Germline V gene sequence: CDR1 LGHNT, CDR2 FRNRAP. CDR3 length: 13 amino acids. V was clipped by 1 base and J by 4 bases, with 7 bases between them. On this clonotype itself: What it binds is unknown.

Attachment of unique molecular identifiers was made to individual cDNA molecules. One entry per CDR3 protein, called by TCRdb with MiXCR from the 5' RACE reads. This table has fewer than 80,000 distinct CDR3 sequences, roughly 9.5% appearing once. Sample: whole blood. The sequence was obtained from an adult who was a healthcare worker with PCR-confirmed SARS-CoV-2 infection or an uninfected control (not recorded which). The chain combines TRBV12-5 with TRBJ1-1, with D hard to call. CDR3 DNA: TGTGCTAGTGGTTTGGGTAGGGTCACTGAAGCTTTCTTT. It yields the protein CASGLGRVTEAFF.